This TCR beta chain was captured in a study of blood T cell repertoires in COVID-19. For the study at large: Sites across the United States, Italy and Spain contributed samples from acute and convalescent COVID-19. PBMCs, B-cell-depleted T cells, or T cells provided the cDNA or gDNA that made up the material.

Only in-frame clones appear in the TCRdb table, and some are missing; sequencing was by immunoSEQ multiplex PCR. The sample includes just over 300,000 clones, around 84% of them seen just once. This CDR3 has 15 amino acids. Trimming shortened V by 2 bases and J by 0 bases, and 8 bases separated the two germline ends. CDR1 and CDR2 from the germline V gene are MNHEY and SVGEGT. Cohort assignment relied on participant-reported clinical history. Recovered Cohort 3 donors showed two negative PCRs, clearance, or symptom resolution. The V call is TRBV6-2 or TRBV6-3, the J call TRBJ1-5; D gene ambiguous. The source of this sequence is a man aged 30 to 39 who had recovered from COVID-19. The sequencing sample was made of PBMCs or T cells enriched from blood (not recorded which). The CDR3 protein is CASSYEGISNQPQHF. As DNA, the CDR3 is TGTGCCAGCAGTTACGAGGGTATTAGCAATCAGCCCCAGCATTTT.